One sample yielded the 20 T cell receptor beta chains listed below, sequenced in a study of lung T cells in sarcoidosis with Löfgren's syndrome (dated by TCRdb to 2016 to 2017). TCRdb shows the sequencer as Illumina MiSeq. The public reads were run again by TCRdb, first through fastp at Q25 and then through MiXCR, and only productive beta chains were kept. Entries are consolidated by CDR3 protein sequence, retaining the most common genes and DNA. Within this sample are roughly 63,000 distinct CDR3 sequences, with around 21% of them counted one time only. About 2.5% of the sample is held by the ten biggest clonotypes. Material for sequencing was CD4+ T cells from PBMCs. These receptor sequences come from a human donor with sarcoidosis (Löfgren's syndrome or another form), or a control subject (not recorded which).

The chain uses TRBV12-3 or TRBV12-4 and TRBJ2-1; 7 bases are shared with TRBD2. With V trimmed by 5 bases and J by 6 bases, 10 bases remained unmatched. The CDR3 covers 15 residues. CDR3 residues: CASSSYGGGFNEQFF. The DNA for the CDR3 is TGTGCCAGCAGTAGTTATGGGGGAGGGTTCAATGAGCAGTTCTTC.

This rearrangement joins TRBV18 to TRBJ2-1; D perhaps matches TRBD1 (6 bases). CDR1 and CDR2 (germline): KGHSH, LQKENI. The CDR3 loop spans 16 amino acids. The germline V and J ends were trimmed by 0 bases and 6 bases, with 15 bases remaining between them. The CDR3 spells CASSPPRGNISNEQFF. The CDR3 nucleotides are TGTGCCAGCTCACCACCGAGGGGGAACATAAGCAATGAGCAGTTCTTC.

The rearrangement links TRBV12-3 or TRBV12-4 to TRBJ2-3; D gene unclear. The CDR3 extends over 15 amino acids. Trimming took off 7 bases at V and 4 bases at J, with 18 bases between the two ends. As DNA, the CDR3 is TGTGCCAGCACCCTGGACCCTTCATATCCAGATACGCAGTATTTT. Residues: CASTLDPSYPDTQYF.

This clonotype came up a few times. The J gene is TRBJ2-3, the V gene TRBV5-1; D is uncertain. V gave up 1 base and J gave up 0 bases, with 12 bases separating them. The length of the CDR3 is 16 residues. The germline CDR1 and CDR2 sequences are SGHRS and YFSETQ. DNA for the CDR3: TGCGCCAGCAGCTTGTCCCCAGCAACTAGCACAGATACGCAGTATTTT. This translates into CASSLSPATSTDTQYF.

This clonotype was seen many times. The chain is built from TRBV4-3 and TRBJ1-1, with D possibly being TRBD1 (5 bases). V was pared by 0 bases and J by 7 bases, with 15 bases between. CDR3 length: 15 residues. CDR1 LGHNA and CDR2 YSLEER come from the germline V gene. CDR3 in amino acids: CASSQELTDELEAFF. CDR3 bases: TGCGCCAGCAGCCAAGAGCTGACAGATGAACTTGAAGCTTTCTTT.

The chain is built from TRBV7-6 and TRBJ1-5, with unresolved D. This CDR3 region has 15 residues. Germline values: CDR1 SGHVS, CDR2 FNYEAQ. The V end lost 6 bases, the J end lost 1 base, and 13 bases lay between the germline ends. CDR3 sequence reads: CASRRAPGSNQPQHF. CDR3 in DNA: TGTGCCAGCAGACGAGCACCGGGGAGCAATCAGCCCCAGCATTTT.

The chain is built from TRBV5-4 and TRBJ1-2; possibly TRBD1 for D (6 bases). CDR3 size: 16 residues. V shed 10 bases and J shed 4 bases, with 26 bases lying between them. Germline CDR1 and CDR2: SGHNT and YYREEE (reference sequence). Here the CDR3 reads CAGNPGARGNPYGYTF. CDR3 bases: TGTGCCGGCAACCCTGGGGCCAGGGGCAACCCCTATGGCTACACCTTC.

With respect to this clonotype: Being one base from a much bigger clone, this may be a read error. The chain links TRBV7-3 to TRBJ2-5, with D perhaps TRBD2 (6 bases). The CDR3 spans 14 residues. Germline CDR1 is SGHTA and CDR2 is FQGTGA. The CDR3 is CASSRSGYQETQCF. CDR3 DNA sequence: TGTGCCAGCAGCCGTAGCGGCTACCAAGAGACCCAGTGCTTC.

Notes on this clonotype: The germline gene is not matched at one end of the junction; a read error may be the cause. The rearrangement links TRBV19 to TRBJ2-1; 10 positions match TRBD1. Germline CDR1 LNHDA, CDR2 SQIVND (reference sequence). This CDR3 spans 14 amino acids. The CDR3 DNA reads as TGTGCCTCCACCTCGGGCGGACAGGGGGGAGAGCAGTCCTTC. It translates to CASTSGGQGGEQSF.

Worth noting for this clonotype: A much more abundant neighbour one base away suggests this may be a read error. V gene TRBV6-2 or TRBV6-3 combines with J gene TRBJ2-7, with TRBD2 as a possible D gene (6 bases). Germline-derived CDR1 and CDR2 are MNHEY and SVGEGT. V was trimmed by 7 bases and J by 4 bases, leaving 20 bases between them. The CDR3 length is 15 residues. CDR3 in amino acids: CASTDGLGGLYEQYF. In nucleotides, the CDR3 is TGTGCCAGCACGGATGGATTGGGGGGTTTGTACGAGCAGTACTTC.

V and J are TRBV6-1 and TRBJ1-2; a possible D gene is TRBD1 (6 bases). Germline V gene lookup returns CDR1 MNHNS and CDR2 SASEGT. Trimming stripped 7 bases from V and 6 bases from J, with 27 bases between. The CDR3 covers 17 residues. The CDR3 loop reads CASTPIHTGATTDGYTF. The CDR3 nucleotides read TGTGCCAGCACCCCAATCCACACGGGGGCCACGACGGATGGCTACACCTTC.

This clonotype was seen repeatedly, ten times or more. The genes are TRBV12-3 or TRBV12-4 and TRBJ2-2; unclear D gene. This CDR3 has 12 residues. The germline V and J ends were trimmed by 6 bases and 2 bases, with 4 bases remaining between them. The CDR3 region has the DNA TGTGCCAGCAGACGAAACACCGGGGAGCTGTTTTTT. Protein: CASRRNTGELFF.

This clonotype was recorded many times. This chain links TRBV6-2 or TRBV6-3 with TRBJ2-1; 7 bases agree with TRBD2. CDR1 MNHEY and CDR2 SVGEGT come from the germline V gene. The CDR3 has 14 residues. Trimming removed 2 bases from V and 5 bases from J; junction bases left unmatched: 3. The CDR3 is CASSYRREDNEQFF. The CDR3, as DNA: TGTGCCAGCAGTTACAGACGGGAGGACAATGAGCAGTTCTTC.

This clonotype was detected a few times. J is TRBJ2-3 and V is TRBV18; tentatively, D is TRBD1 (6 bases). CDR1 and CDR2 (germline): KGHSH, LQKENI. The CDR3 sequence is 15 residues long. Trimming took 4 bases from V and 1 from J, leaving 12 bases between them. The CDR3 region is CASSQNGQRTDTQYF. The CDR3, as DNA: TGTGCCAGCTCACAAAATGGACAGCGCACAGATACGCAGTATTTT.

This clonotype was recorded many times. The V call is TRBV2, the J call TRBJ2-5; no clear D gene. The V end lost 5 bases, the J end lost 1 base, and 8 bases lay between the germline ends. The CDR3 has 13 amino acids. Germline CDR1 and CDR2: SNHLY and FYNNEI. CDR3 nucleotides: TGTGCCAGCAGTCCCGGACCCCAAGAGACCCAGTACTTC. As protein: CASSPGPQETQYF.

This clonotype was observed a few times. The rearrangement uses TRBV19 and TRBJ1-5, with no clear D. Germline V CDR1 and CDR2: LNHDA, SQIVND (reference sequence). This CDR3 region has 14 residues. V was clipped by 2 bases and J by 0 bases, with 5 bases between them. CDR3 sequence reads: CASSIHVSNQPQHF. CDR3 DNA: TGTGCCAGTAGTATACATGTTAGCAATCAGCCCCAGCATTTT.

This clonotype was seen more than once but under ten times. The rearrangement uses TRBV14 and TRBJ2-5; D may be TRBD2 (5 bases). The CDR3 extends over 12 amino acids. V lost 3 bases and J lost 7, with 9 bases in between. Germline V gives CDR1 SGHDN, CDR2 FVKESK. In nucleotides, the CDR3 is TGTGCCAGCAGCCAGCCAGAGGGGACCCAGTACTTC. Translating gives CASSQPEGTQYF.

About this clonotype: The junction departs from germline at one end; a sequencing error may be responsible. V gene TRBV6-5 combines with J gene TRBJ1-1, with unresolved D. This CDR3 contains 13 residues. In germline, CDR1 is MNHEY, CDR2 SVGAGI. The CDR3 DNA reads as TGTGCCAGCAGTTACTCGATCCGGTCCGAAGCTCTCTTT. Its protein is CASSYSIRSEALF.

This clonotype occurred a few times. The rearrangement links TRBV20-1 to TRBJ1-6; no clear D gene. V was shortened by 0 bases and J by 0 bases, with 9 bases between the two germline ends. Germline CDR1 DFQATT, CDR2 SNEGSKA (reference sequence). The CDR3 consists of 16 residues. CDR3 amino acids: CSARDLESSYNSPLHF. The CDR3 DNA reads TGCAGTGCTAGAGATCTAGAGAGCTCCTATAATTCACCCCTCCACTTT.

This clonotype has ten or more counts. This chain connects TRBV2 to TRBJ1-5; no reliable D call. The germline V gene has CDR1 SNHLY and CDR2 FYNNEI. V shed 4 bases and J shed 4 bases, with 8 bases lying between them. The CDR3 runs 13 residues. The DNA of the CDR3 is TGTGCCAGCAGTGGTGAAGCAAATCAGCCCCAGCATTTT. It yields the protein CASSGEANQPQHF. The full variable domain, its missing parts supplied by reference TRBV2 and TRBJ1-5, is EPEVTQTPSHQVTQMGQEVILRCVPISNHLYFYWYRQILGQKVEFLVSFYNNEISEKSEIFDDQFSVERPDGSNFTLKIRSTKLEDSAMYFCASSGEANQPQHFGDGTRLSIL.